The 28 T cell receptor beta chains below were found in one sample sequenced in a study of T cell responses to AZD1222 COVID-19 vaccine. This table comes from immunoSEQ multiplex PCR, and its TCRdb copy is limited to in-frame clones, with some not included. This table has roughly 120,000 clones, 70% to 90% appearing once. The sample was peripheral blood, taken on day 0 of MenACWY control vaccination. The origin of the receptors is an adult in good health.

This clone was counted a few times. The chain couples TRBV5-1 to TRBJ1-2; D remains unclear. The CDR3 contains 13 residues. The germline gives CDR1 SGHRS, CDR2 YFSETQ. Trimming left V 4 bases short and J 2 bases short, with 9 bases between. The CDR3: CASSITGNYGYTF. The CDR3 coding sequence is TGCGCCAGCAGCATTACCGGGAACTATGGCTACACCTTC. Full variable domain (remainder filled in from reference TRBV5-1 and TRBJ1-2): KAGVTQTPRYLIKTRGQQVTLSCSPISGHRSVSWYQQTPGQGLQFLFEYFSETQRNKGNFPGRFSGRQFSNSRSEMNVSTLELGDSALYLCASSITGNYGYTFGSGTRLTVV.

This clone was seen only once. V and J are TRBV30 and TRBJ2-2; D is undetermined. The CDR3 covers 11 residues. Germline CDR1 GTSNPN, CDR2 SVGIG (reference sequence). Trimming shortened V by 0 bases and J by 7 bases, and 3 bases separated the two germline ends. The CDR3 here is CAWSVFGELFF. CDR3 nucleotide sequence: TGTGCCTGGAGTGTATTCGGGGAGCTGTTTTTT.

The rearrangement uses TRBV7-3 and TRBJ2-1, with D possibly matching TRBD2 (6 bases). Germline V gives CDR1 SGHTA, CDR2 FQGTGA. V lost 2 bases and J lost 5, with 13 bases in between. The CDR3 is made up of 15 amino acids. CDR3 nucleotide sequence: TGTGCCAGCAGCTTAGTTTCTGGGACTGACAATGAGCAGTTCTTC. Its translation is CASSLVSGTDNEQFF.

The chain joins TRBV7-2 to TRBJ1-3; D call uncertain. The CDR3 consists of 16 residues. The V and J ends lost 4 bases and 0 bases respectively, with 13 bases between them. CDR1 is SGHTA, CDR2 FQGNSA, per germline. As DNA, the CDR3 is TGTGCCAGCAGCTCTCTGGGGTTGGGCTCTGGAAACACCATATATTTT. It encodes CASSSLGLGSGNTIYF.

The rearrangement links TRBV7-3 to TRBJ2-7; 7 nucleotides match TRBD1. Unmatched junction bases numbered 7, after V lost 5 bases and J lost 6 bases. The germline V gene encodes CDR1 SGHTA and CDR2 FQGTGA. This CDR3 is 13 amino acids long. CDR3 loop: CASSQTQGLEQYF. As DNA, the CDR3 is TGTGCCAGCAGCCAAACACAGGGGCTCGAGCAGTACTTC.

Note on this clone: Other DNA variants within this sample encode the same CDR3. The CDR3 DNA sequence: TGCAGCGTTGAAGAGCCTTATGGCTACACCTTC. Amino acids: CSVEEPYGYTF. The V call is TRBV29-1, the J call TRBJ1-2; no definite D call. Germline V gene sequence: CDR1 SQVTM, CDR2 ANQGSEA. V was pared by 0 bases and J by 5 bases, with 4 bases between. The length of the CDR3 is 11 residues.

The chain carries TRBV13 and TRBJ1-1, with a tentative D call TRBD1 (5 bases). Germline CDR1 PRHDT, CDR2 FYEKMQ (reference sequence). This CDR3 contains 13 residues. V was trimmed by 5 bases and J by 4 bases, leaving 11 bases between them. The DNA of the CDR3 is TGTGCCAGCAGCCGCACTGGGGGCACTGAAGCTTTCTTT. Encoded protein: CASSRTGGTEAFF.

This clone was counted once. The chain uses TRBV16 and TRBJ1-1; 8 nucleotides line up with TRBD1. CDR1 KGHSY and CDR2 FQNENV come from the germline V gene. The CDR3 is 13 amino acids. J gave up 11 bases and V 2 bases, and 7 bases lay outside the gene matches. CDR3 sequence: CASSQLQGARAFF. The CDR3 DNA follows: TGTGCCAGCAGCCAACTTCAGGGGGCTAGGGCTTTCTTT.

The chain couples TRBV6-2 or TRBV6-3 to TRBJ2-4; 8 bases fit TRBD1. The CDR3 is made up of 15 amino acids. With 0 bases clipped from V and 5 bases from J, the junction kept 3 bases outside the gene matches. Germline V CDR1 and CDR2: MNHEY, SVGEGT. CDR3 sequence: CASSYSGQDQNIQYF. CDR3 sequence (DNA): TGTGCCAGCAGTTACTCGGGACAGGACCAAAACATTCAGTACTTC.

V gene TRBV11-1 combines with J gene TRBJ1-4; 9 positions match TRBD1. This CDR3 comprises 15 residues. V was clipped by 5 bases and J by 8 bases; unmatched bases: 9. Per germline, CDR1 SGHAT and CDR2 FQDESV (reference sequence). CDR3 in amino acids: CASSPLGDRDEKLFF. The CDR3 DNA follows: TGTGCCAGCAGCCCGCTGGGGGACAGGGACGAAAAACTGTTTTTT.

The chain carries TRBV15 and TRBJ1-5; D might be TRBD1 (6 bases). Germline V lookup: CDR1 LNHNV, CDR2 YYDKDF (reference sequence). The CDR3 totals 18 residues. V was pared by 0 bases and J by 0 bases, with 15 bases between. The CDR3 DNA reads TGTGCCACCAGCAGAGAAGAGGGGGTACCATATAGCAATCAGCCCCAGCATTTT. Protein: CATSREEGVPYSNQPQHF.

This rearrangement joins TRBV6-5 to TRBJ1-6; TRBD1 matches at 8 bases. This CDR3 region has 15 residues. The J segment lost 11 bases and the V segment lost 6 bases, leaving 12 bases of the junction unmatched. Germline V lookup: CDR1 MNHEY, CDR2 SVGAGI. CDR3 sequence: CASSDQDRGVTPLHF. For the CDR3, the DNA is TGTGCCAGCAGCGACCAAGACAGGGGAGTTACACCCCTCCACTTT.

About this clone itself: One junction end does not reproduce the germline sequence, and a read error may be involved. The chain carries TRBV7-9 and TRBJ1-2, with a weak D call TRBD1 (5 bases). The CDR3 totals 17 residues. CDR1 is SEHNR, CDR2 FQNEAQ, per germline (reference sequence). As DNA, the CDR3 is TGTGCCAGCAGCCTAGCGGATCTAGACAGCAAAAACTATGGCTACACCTTC. Protein sequence: CASSLADLDSKNYGYTF.

The chain recombines TRBV7-2 with TRBJ2-7; 7 nucleotides agree with TRBD1. The CDR3 runs to 15 residues. Germline CDR1 SGHTA, CDR2 FQGNSA. V shed 5 bases, J shed 2 bases, and the junction held 9 bases outside the gene matches. The CDR3 sequence: CASSAVRDRAYEQYF. The CDR3 DNA reads as TGTGCCAGCAGCGCCGTCCGGGACAGAGCCTACGAGCAGTACTTC.

J is TRBJ2-2 and V is TRBV5-5; 8 positions match TRBD1. The CDR3 is made up of 16 amino acids. CDR1 SGHKS and CDR2 YYEKEE come from the germline V gene (reference sequence). Trimming removed 4 bases from V and 5 bases from J; junction bases left unmatched: 10. CDR3: CASSHLGRGQTGELFF. CDR3 nucleotide sequence: TGTGCCAGCAGCCACCTGGGCAGGGGGCAGACCGGGGAGCTGTTTTTT.

This sequence joins TRBV19 and TRBJ2-6, with D possibly called TRBD1 or TRBD2 (5 bases each). The germline V and J ends were trimmed by 4 bases and 0 bases, with 13 bases remaining between them. The CDR3 is made up of 17 amino acids. Looked up from germline, CDR1 is LNHDA and CDR2 is SQIVND (reference sequence). The CDR3 DNA is TGTGCCAGTAGTAGAGGACTTAGGGGCTCTGGGGCCAACGTCCTGACTTTC. Protein product: CASSRGLRGSGANVLTF.

The CDR3: CASSPRQGVGETQYF. As DNA, the CDR3 is TGTGCCAGCTCACCACGTCAGGGTGTCGGAGAGACCCAGTACTTC. The chain combines TRBV18 with TRBJ2-5, with D possibly being TRBD1 (5 bases). CDR1 and CDR2 from the germline V gene are KGHSH and LQKENI. The CDR3 totals 15 residues. V lost 1 base to trimming and J lost 4 bases, with 13 bases between them.

J is TRBJ1-4 and V is TRBV5-8; TRBD1 agrees at 7 bases. The ends lost 0 bases at V and 7 bases at J; junction bases unmatched: 15. Germline V lookup: CDR1 SGHTS, CDR2 YDEGEE. CDR3 length equals 18 residues. The CDR3 sequence: CASSLGTGKDVGREKLFF. The CDR3 DNA reads as TGTGCCAGCAGCTTGGGGACAGGAAAGGATGTAGGACGTGAAAAACTGTTTTTT.

The V and J genes are TRBV18 and TRBJ1-6, with 9 bases matching TRBD1. J was trimmed by 7 bases and V by 3 bases; bases with no gene match: 1. The length of the CDR3 is 14 residues. Germline CDR1 and CDR2: KGHSH and LQKENI. CDR3 DNA sequence: TGTGCCAGCTCACCGGGACAGGGAAATTCACCCCTCCACTTT. It codes for CASSPGQGNSPLHF.

V usage is TRBV5-4 and J usage is TRBJ2-2; the D call may be TRBD1 or TRBD2 (6 bases each). The CDR3 extends over 14 amino acids. V lost 5 bases to trimming and J lost 1 base, with 9 bases between them. Germline V gives CDR1 SGHNT, CDR2 YYREEE (reference sequence). CDR3 DNA sequence: TGTGCCAGCAGAGAGGGGGGGAACACCGGGGAGCTGTTTTTT. Translating it yields CASREGGNTGELFF.

In its sample, this clone was seen a few times. The rearrangement uses TRBV7-9 and TRBJ2-5; 9 bases fit TRBD1. Per the germline V gene, CDR1 is SEHNR and CDR2 is FQNEAQ (reference sequence). J lost 4 bases, V lost 5 bases, and 8 bases had no gene match. This CDR3 is 15 amino acids long. CDR3 nucleotide sequence: TGTGCCAGCAGCCCGGACAGGGGATTTGGAGAGACCCAGTACTTC. Translated: CASSPDRGFGETQYF. Complete variable domain (other parts from reference TRBV7-9 and TRBJ2-5): DTGVSQNPRHKITKRGQNVTFRCDPISEHNRLYWYRQTLGQGPEFLTYFQNEAQLEKSRLLSDRFSAERPKGSFSTLEIQRTEQGDSAMYLCASSPDRGFGETQYFGPGTRLLVL.

The chain is built from TRBV19 and TRBJ1-1; weak D call: TRBD1 (6 bases). Germline V gene lookup returns CDR1 LNHDA and CDR2 SQIVND (reference sequence). Trimming removed 5 bases from V and 1 base from J, with 11 bases in between. CDR3 length equals 14 residues. The CDR3 DNA follows: TGTGCCAGTAGTCCGCCGACAGGGAACACTGAAGCTTTCTTT. It is translated as CASSPPTGNTEAFF.

The V gene is TRBV29-1, the J gene TRBJ2-3; a weak D match, TRBD1 (5 bases). Germline V gives CDR1 SQVTM, CDR2 ANQGSEA. This CDR3 has 15 residues. The V end was cut by 7 bases, the J end by 3 bases, with 20 bases between. The CDR3 DNA is TGCAGCGCTACACCAGGACATGGGTTGACAGATACGCAGTATTTT. It specifies CSATPGHGLTDTQYF.

The chain has TRBV5-1 and TRBJ1-1, with D possibly matching TRBD1 (6 bases). The CDR3 has 15 residues. Germline CDR1 and CDR2: SGHRS and YFSETQ. Trimming left V 0 bases short and J 4 bases short, with 13 bases between. The CDR3 loop is CASSLAAGESTEAFF. The CDR3 nucleotides are TGCGCCAGCAGCTTGGCGGCAGGGGAGAGCACTGAAGCTTTCTTT.

The genes are TRBV9 and TRBJ2-2; possibly TRBD1 or TRBD2 for D (5 bases each). CDR3 size: 16 residues. Trimming left V 4 bases short and J 5 bases short, with 18 bases between. Germline lookup yields CDR1 SGDLS and CDR2 YYNGEE. CDR3 DNA sequence: TGTGCCAGCAGCCTACCCCGAGGGGTGCGTACCGGGGAGCTGTTTTTT. It codes for CASSLPRGVRTGELFF.

This rearrangement joins TRBV28 to TRBJ2-5, with D possibly called TRBD1 or TRBD2 (5 bases each). This CDR3 contains 15 residues. The V gene's germline CDR1 is MDHEN and CDR2 SYDVKM. V gave up 2 bases and J gave up 4 bases, with 14 bases separating them. CDR3 DNA sequence: TGTGCCAGCAGTTTAACAAAGAGGGGTGGAGAGACCCAGTACTTC. Translation gives CASSLTKRGGETQYF.

In this sample, this clone turned up once. This rearrangement joins TRBV5-6 to TRBJ2-2; D is unresolved. This CDR3 region has 13 residues. Trimming pared 0 bases from V and 4 bases from J, leaving 4 bases between. Germline loops: CDR1 SGHDT, CDR2 YYEEEE. CDR3 coding DNA: TGTGCCAGCAGCTTGGGGCCCACCGGGGAGCTGTTTTTT. Its protein is CASSLGPTGELFF.

This chain links TRBV3-1 (or the pseudogene TRBV3-2) with TRBJ2-5, with D perhaps TRBD1 (7 bases). CDR3 size: 16 residues. Per the germline V gene, CDR1 is LGHDT and CDR2 is YNNKEL (reference sequence). V gave up 0 bases and J gave up 3 bases, with 14 bases separating them. The CDR3 sequence: CASSQEEGAPEETQYF. The CDR3 DNA is TGTGCCAGCAGCCAAGAGGAGGGGGCGCCCGAAGAGACCCAGTACTTC.